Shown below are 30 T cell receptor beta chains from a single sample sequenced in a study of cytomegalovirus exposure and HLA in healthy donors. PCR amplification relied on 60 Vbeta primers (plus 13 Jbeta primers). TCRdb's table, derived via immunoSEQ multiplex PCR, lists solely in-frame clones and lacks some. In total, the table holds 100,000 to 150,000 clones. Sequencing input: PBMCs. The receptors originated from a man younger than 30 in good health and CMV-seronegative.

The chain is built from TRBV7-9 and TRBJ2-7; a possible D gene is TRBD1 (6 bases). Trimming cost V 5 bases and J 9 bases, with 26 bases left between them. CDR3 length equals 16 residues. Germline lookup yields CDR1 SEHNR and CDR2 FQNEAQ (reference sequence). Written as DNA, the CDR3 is TGTGCCAGCAGCCCGACGACCTGGACAGTTTGGGAACGGCAGTACTTC. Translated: CASSPTTWTVWERQYF.

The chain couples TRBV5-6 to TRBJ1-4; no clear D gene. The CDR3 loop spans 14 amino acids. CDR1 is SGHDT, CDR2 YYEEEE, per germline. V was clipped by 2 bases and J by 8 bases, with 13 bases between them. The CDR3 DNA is TGTGCCAGCAGCTTCGGAGGGCCAGACGAAAAACTGTTTTTT. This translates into CASSFGGPDEKLFF.

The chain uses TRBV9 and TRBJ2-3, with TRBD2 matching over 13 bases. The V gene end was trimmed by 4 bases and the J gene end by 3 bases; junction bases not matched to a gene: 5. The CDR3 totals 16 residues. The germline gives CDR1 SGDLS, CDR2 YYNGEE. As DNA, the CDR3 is TGTGCCAGCAGCACCTGGACTAGCGGGGGAACAGATACGCAGTATTTT. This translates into CASSTWTSGGTDTQYF.

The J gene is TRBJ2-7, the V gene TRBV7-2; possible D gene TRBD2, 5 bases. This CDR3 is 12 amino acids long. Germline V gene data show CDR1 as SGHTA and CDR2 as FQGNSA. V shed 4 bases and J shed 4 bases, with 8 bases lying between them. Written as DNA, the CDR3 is TGTGCCAGCAGCTCTAGCCCGTACGAGCAGTACTTC. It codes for CASSSSPYEQYF.

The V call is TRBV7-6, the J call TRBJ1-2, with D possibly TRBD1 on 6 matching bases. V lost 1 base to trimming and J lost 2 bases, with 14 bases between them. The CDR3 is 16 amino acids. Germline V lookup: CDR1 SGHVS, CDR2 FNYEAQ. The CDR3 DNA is TGTGCCAGCAGCTTAGGGGGGATCGGACAGAACTATGGCTACACCTTC. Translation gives CASSLGGIGQNYGYTF.

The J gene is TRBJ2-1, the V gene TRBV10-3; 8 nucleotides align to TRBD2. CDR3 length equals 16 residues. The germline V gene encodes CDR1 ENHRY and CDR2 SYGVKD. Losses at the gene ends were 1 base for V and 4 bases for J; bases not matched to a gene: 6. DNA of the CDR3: TGTGCCATCAGTGAGTACGGGAGGGCCGGGTACAATGAGCAGTTCTTC. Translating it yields CAISEYGRAGYNEQFF.

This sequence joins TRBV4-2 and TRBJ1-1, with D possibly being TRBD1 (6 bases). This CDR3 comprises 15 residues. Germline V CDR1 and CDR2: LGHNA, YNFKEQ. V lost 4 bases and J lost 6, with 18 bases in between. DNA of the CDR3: TGTGCCAGCAGCCCCAGCGACAGGTTCTTCTCTGAAGCTTTCTTT. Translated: CASSPSDRFFSEAFF.

CDR3 coding DNA: TGCGCCAGCAGCCCTACAGACCTTCCGAACACTGAAGCTTTCTTT. This gives the protein CASSPTDLPNTEAFF. V and J are TRBV4-1 and TRBJ1-1; D unclear. This CDR3 spans 15 amino acids. The V gene lost 4 bases and the J gene lost 1 base, with 13 bases spanning the gap. Germline V CDR1 and CDR2: MGHRA, YSYEKL.

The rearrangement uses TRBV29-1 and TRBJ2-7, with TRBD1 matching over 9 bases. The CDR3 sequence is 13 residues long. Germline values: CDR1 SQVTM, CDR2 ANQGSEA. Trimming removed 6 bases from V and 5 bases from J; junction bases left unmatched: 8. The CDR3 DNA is TGCAGCGTGGGGGACAGGGCTCTGAACGAGCAGTACTTC. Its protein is CSVGDRALNEQYF.

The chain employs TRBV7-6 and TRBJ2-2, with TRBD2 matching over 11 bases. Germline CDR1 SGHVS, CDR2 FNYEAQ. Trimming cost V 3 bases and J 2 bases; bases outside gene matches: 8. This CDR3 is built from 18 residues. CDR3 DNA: TGTGCCAGCAGCTTCCTAGCGGGGGGCACTAAAAACACCGGGGAGCTGTTTTTT. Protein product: CASSFLAGGTKNTGELFF.

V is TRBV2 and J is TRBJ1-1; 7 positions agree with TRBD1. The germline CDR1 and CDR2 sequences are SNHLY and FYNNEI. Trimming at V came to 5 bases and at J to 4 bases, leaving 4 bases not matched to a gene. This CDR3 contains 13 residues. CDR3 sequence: CASSSTGFTEAFF. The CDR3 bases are TGTGCCAGCAGTTCGACAGGGTTCACTGAAGCTTTCTTT.

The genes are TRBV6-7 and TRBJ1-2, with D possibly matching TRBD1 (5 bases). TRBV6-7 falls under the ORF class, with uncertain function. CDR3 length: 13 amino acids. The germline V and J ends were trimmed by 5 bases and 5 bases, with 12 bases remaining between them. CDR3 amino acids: CASSRNRQYGYTF. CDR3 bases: TGTGCCAGCAGTCGCAACAGACAGTATGGCTACACCTTC.

The chain's CDR3 is CASSQDAGLRYYEQYF. The CDR3 DNA is TGTGCCAGCAGCCAAGATGCGGGATTGCGTTACTACGAGCAGTACTTC. V gene TRBV14 combines with J gene TRBJ2-7; TRBD2 might be the D (6 bases). The CDR3 contains 16 residues. Germline values: CDR1 SGHDN, CDR2 FVKESK. Deletions cut 0 bases from V and 3 bases from J, with 15 bases between. Full variable domain (remainder filled in from reference TRBV14 and TRBJ2-7): EAGVTQFPSHSVIEKGQTVTLRCDPISGHDNLYWYRRVMGKEIKFLLHFVKESKQDESGMPNNRFLAERTGGTYSTLKVQPAELEDSGVYFCASSQDAGLRYYEQYFGPGTRLTVT.

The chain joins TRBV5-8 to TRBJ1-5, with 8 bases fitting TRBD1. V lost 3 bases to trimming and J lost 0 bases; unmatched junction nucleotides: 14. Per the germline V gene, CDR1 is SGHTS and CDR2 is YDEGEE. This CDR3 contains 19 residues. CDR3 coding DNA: TGTGCCAGCAGCTCTGGACAGGGTCTGACCACGTATAGCAATCAGCCCCAGCATTTT. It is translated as CASSSGQGLTTYSNQPQHF.

This chain's CDR3 is CASSWDTDRGNEQYF. DNA of the CDR3: TGCGCCAGCAGCTGGGACACGGACAGGGGAAACGAGCAGTACTTC. V gene TRBV5-1 combines with J gene TRBJ2-7, with 9 bases that match TRBD1. This CDR3 is built from 15 residues. Germline assignment: CDR1 SGHRS and CDR2 YFSETQ. V was pared by 3 bases and J by 5 bases, with 9 bases of the junction left unmatched.

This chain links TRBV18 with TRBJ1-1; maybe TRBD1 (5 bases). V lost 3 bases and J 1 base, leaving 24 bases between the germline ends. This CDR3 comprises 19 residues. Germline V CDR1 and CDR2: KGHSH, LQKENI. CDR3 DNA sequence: TGTGCCAGCTCACCTAATTCGAGGGTGGGGGGTGCTCGGAACACTGAAGCTTTCTTT. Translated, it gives CASSPNSRVGGARNTEAFF.

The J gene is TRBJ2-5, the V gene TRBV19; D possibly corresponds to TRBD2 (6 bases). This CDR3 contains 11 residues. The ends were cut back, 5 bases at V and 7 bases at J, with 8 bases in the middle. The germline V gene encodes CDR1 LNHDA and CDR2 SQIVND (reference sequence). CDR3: CASSGGSTQYF. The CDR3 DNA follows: TGTGCCAGTAGTGGGGGGTCGACCCAGTACTTC.

CDR3 DNA sequence: TGTGCCAGCAGTTACCAGGGGACAGGGCTTGCCTACGAGCAGTACTTC. This translates into CASSYQGTGLAYEQYF. This sequence joins TRBV6-5 and TRBJ2-7; 9 bases map to TRBD1. Trimming cost V 2 bases and J 2 bases; bases outside gene matches: 7. The CDR3 consists of 16 residues. From germline, CDR1 is MNHEY and CDR2 SVGAGI.

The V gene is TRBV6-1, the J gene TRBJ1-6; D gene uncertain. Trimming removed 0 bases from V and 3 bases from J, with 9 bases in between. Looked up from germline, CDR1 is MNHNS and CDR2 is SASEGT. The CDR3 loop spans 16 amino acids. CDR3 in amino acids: CASSEAPDIYNSPLHF. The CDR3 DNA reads TGTGCCAGCAGTGAAGCCCCAGATATCTATAATTCACCCCTCCACTTT.

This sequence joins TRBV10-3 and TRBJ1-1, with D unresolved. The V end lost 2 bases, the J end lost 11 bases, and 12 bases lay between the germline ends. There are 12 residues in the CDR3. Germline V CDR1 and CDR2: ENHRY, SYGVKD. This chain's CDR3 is CAISEGVGEAFF. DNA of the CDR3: TGTGCCATCAGTGAGGGGGTCGGGGAGGCTTTCTTT.

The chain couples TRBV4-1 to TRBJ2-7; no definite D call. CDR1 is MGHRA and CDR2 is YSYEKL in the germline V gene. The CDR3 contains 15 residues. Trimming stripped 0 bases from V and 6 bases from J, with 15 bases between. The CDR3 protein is CASSQEKQVSGEQYF. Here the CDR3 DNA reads TGCGCCAGCAGCCAAGAGAAGCAGGTATCCGGCGAGCAGTACTTC.

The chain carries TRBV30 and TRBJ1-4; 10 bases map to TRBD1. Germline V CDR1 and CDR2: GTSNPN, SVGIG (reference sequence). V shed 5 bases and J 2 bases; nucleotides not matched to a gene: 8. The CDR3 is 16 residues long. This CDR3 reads CAWDRGHGTTNEKLFF. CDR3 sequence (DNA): TGTGCCTGGGACAGGGGGCACGGGACGACTAATGAAAAACTGTTTTTT.

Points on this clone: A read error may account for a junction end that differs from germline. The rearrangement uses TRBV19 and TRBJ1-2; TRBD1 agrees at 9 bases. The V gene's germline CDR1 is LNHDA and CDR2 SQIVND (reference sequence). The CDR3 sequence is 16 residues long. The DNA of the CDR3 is TGTGCCAGTAAAGAGGCCGGGACAGGGATTAACTATGGCTACATCTTC. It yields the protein CASKEAGTGINYGYIF.

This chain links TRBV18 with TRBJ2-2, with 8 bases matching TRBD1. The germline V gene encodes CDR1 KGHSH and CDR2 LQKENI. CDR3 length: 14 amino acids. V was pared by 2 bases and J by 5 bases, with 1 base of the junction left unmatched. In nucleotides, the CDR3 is TGTGCCAGCTCACCAACAGGGGGTACCGGGGAGCTGTTTTTT. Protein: CASSPTGGTGELFF.

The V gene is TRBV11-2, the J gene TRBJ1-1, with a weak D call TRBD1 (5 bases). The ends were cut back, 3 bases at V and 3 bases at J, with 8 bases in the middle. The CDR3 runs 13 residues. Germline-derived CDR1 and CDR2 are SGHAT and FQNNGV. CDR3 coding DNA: TGTGCCAGCAGCTTCGTCAGGGACACTGAAGCTTTCTTT. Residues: CASSFVRDTEAFF.

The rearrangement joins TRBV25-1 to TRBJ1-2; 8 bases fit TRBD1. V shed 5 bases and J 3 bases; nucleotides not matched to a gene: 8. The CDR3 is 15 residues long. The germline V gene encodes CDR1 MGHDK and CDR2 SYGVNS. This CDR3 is CASSRQGKEDYGYTF. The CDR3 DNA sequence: TGTGCCAGCAGTCGACAGGGGAAGGAAGACTATGGCTACACCTTC.

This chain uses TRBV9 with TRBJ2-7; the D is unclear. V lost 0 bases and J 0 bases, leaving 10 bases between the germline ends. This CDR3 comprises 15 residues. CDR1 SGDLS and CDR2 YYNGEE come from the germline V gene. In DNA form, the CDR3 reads TGTGCCAGCAGCGTAGGAGGCGAGAGCTCCTACGAGCAGTACTTC. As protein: CASSVGGESSYEQYF.

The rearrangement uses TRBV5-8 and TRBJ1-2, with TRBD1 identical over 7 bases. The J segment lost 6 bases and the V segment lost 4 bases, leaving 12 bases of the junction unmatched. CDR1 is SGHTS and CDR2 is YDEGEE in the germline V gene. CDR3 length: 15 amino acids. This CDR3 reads CASSAREGGGHGYTF. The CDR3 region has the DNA TGTGCCAGCAGCGCCCGGGAAGGGGGCGGACATGGCTACACCTTC.

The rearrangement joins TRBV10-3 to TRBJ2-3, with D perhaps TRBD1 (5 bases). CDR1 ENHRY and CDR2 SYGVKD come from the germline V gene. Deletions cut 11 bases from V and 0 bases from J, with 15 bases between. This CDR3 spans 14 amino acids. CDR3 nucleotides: TGTGCCTCACGGTCGCCAGGGAGCACAGATACGCAGTATTTT. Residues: CASRSPGSTDTQYF.

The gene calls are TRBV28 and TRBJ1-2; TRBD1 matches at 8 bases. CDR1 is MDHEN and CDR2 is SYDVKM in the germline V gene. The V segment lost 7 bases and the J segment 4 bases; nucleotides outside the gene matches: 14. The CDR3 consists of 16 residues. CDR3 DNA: TGTGCCAGCACCACCGGGACAGGAGCCTTTGGCTATGGCTACACCTTC. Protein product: CASTTGTGAFGYGYTF.